The source of this TCR beta chain is a study of technical replicates of blood from several donors (dated by TCRdb to about 2017). The CDR3 sequence holds 13 residues, the cysteine and phenylalanine included. Solely the CDR3 DNA is kept, with 39 bases framed from the first base. V loses 1 base of germline sequence and J loses 6 bases, and the interval between the two ends is 7 bases. CDR1 SGHTA and CDR2 FQGNSA were looked up in the germline V gene. The library came from the immunoSEQ multiplex PCR assay. Held by TCRdb, this immuneACCESS table contains in-frame sequences only and omits some clones. Under half of the omission traces to an unresolved V gene where checked; the cause of the rest is unknown. This sample holds about 94,000 clones; approximately 96% were observed only once. The ten largest clones take up roughly 0.22% of the sample. A single count supports this clone. There is no known antigen for this receptor. No quality values exist for individual bases; no much larger clone is one base distant.

The sequence was collected from a human donor in good health. Here the chain combines TRBV7-2 and TRBJ2-1; no D gene can be assigned with confidence. The sample was T cells isolated from PBMCs. The CDR3 is CASSLVYGNEQFF. The DNA is as follows: TGTGCCAGCAGCTTAGTCTACGGCAATGAGCAGTTCTTC.